Below, 5 T cell receptor beta chains from the same sample are listed, as sequenced in a study of shared clonotypes between healthy human individuals. Only in-frame clones appear in the TCRdb table, and some are missing; sequencing was by immunoSEQ multiplex PCR. The sample yields around 1.5 million clones, approximately 98% seen once. Source material: naive CD4+ T cells sorted from blood. Subset noted: CD45RA+ positively selected. These receptors were collected from a man aged 25 to 40 in good health.

This chain links TRBV7-8 with TRBJ2-3; D uncertain. The V end lost 1 base, the J end lost 3 bases, and 8 bases lay between the germline ends. Germline CDR1 and CDR2: SGHVS and FQNEAQ. CDR3 length equals 14 residues. The CDR3 sequence is CASSLGVGTDTQYF. In nucleotides, the CDR3 is TGTGCCAGCAGCTTAGGTGTAGGGACAGATACGCAGTATTTT. Together with reference TRBV7-8 and TRBJ2-3, the CDR3 gives the full variable domain: GAGVSQSPRYKVAKRGQDVALRCDPISGHVSLFWYQQALGQGPEFLTYFQNEAQLDKSGLPSDRFFAERPEGSVSTLKIQRTQQEDSAVYLCASSLGVGTDTQYFGPGTRLTVL.

The table lists this clone with a count of one. The CDR3 DNA reads TGTGCCAGCAGCTTGGGATCCGGCCACAATGAGCAGTTCTTC. As protein: CASSLGSGHNEQFF. The chain has TRBV11-3 and TRBJ2-1; no reliable D call. The ends were cut back, 3 bases at V and 5 bases at J, with 11 bases in the middle. The CDR3 runs 14 residues. The germline V gene encodes CDR1 SGHNT and CDR2 YENEEA.

V and J are TRBV28 and TRBJ2-1, with D perhaps TRBD1 (6 bases). The CDR3 has 16 amino acids. Germline CDR1 and CDR2: MDHEN and SYDVKM. Trimming took off 6 bases at V and 3 bases at J, with 18 bases between the two ends. CDR3 sequence (DNA): TGTGCCAGCAGCCGCAGGACAGCCTTAGGCTACAATGAGCAGTTCTTC. Amino acid sequence: CASSRRTALGYNEQFF.

The V gene is TRBV19, the J gene TRBJ2-2, with unresolved D. The CDR3 loop spans 14 amino acids. From germline, CDR1 is LNHDA and CDR2 SQIVND (reference sequence). Deletions cut 9 bases from V and 1 base from J, with 12 bases between. In DNA form, the CDR3 reads TGTGCCAGGAATAGGACGGGGAACACCGGGGAGCTGTTTTTT. Translated: CARNRTGNTGELFF.

The chain combines TRBV7-9 with TRBJ2-1, with TRBD1 identical over 11 bases. CDR1 is SEHNR and CDR2 is FQNEAQ in the germline V gene (reference sequence). Trimming removed 3 bases from V and 9 bases from J; junction bases left unmatched: 4. CDR3 length: 14 residues. The DNA of the CDR3 is TGTGCCAGCAGCTTCCGGACAGGGGGCACTGAGCAGTTCTTC. It is translated as CASSFRTGGTEQFF.